This TCR beta chain was captured by sequencing in a study of shared clonotypes between healthy human individuals. On the study more broadly: The study drew on a couple of women and three men aged 18 to 49 as donors. The study, taken as a whole, reports: Apart from blood, nothing was sampled; tissue repertoires likely differ.

All of the donors resided in Nashville, Tennessee, and each was a Caucasian adult. The data were produced by immunoSEQ multiplex PCR, yet TCRdb's version contains in-frame clones alone and is incomplete. The repertoire holds about 510,000 clones, roughly 79% seen once, with roughly an eighth in the top ten. Notes on this clone: Antigen: not known. Other DNA sequences in the sample encode the same CDR3.

The CDR3 runs to 13 residues. The germline V and J ends were trimmed by 7 bases and 5 bases, with 14 bases remaining between them. The V gene's germline CDR1 is MNHEY and CDR2 SVGAGI. The clonotype was recovered from a woman in her thirties or forties in good health. Some clones in this sample may be carry-over from other donors' samples. The sequencing sample was made of PBMCs. The chain links TRBV6-5 to TRBJ2-5; unclear D gene. This CDR3 is CASTEAPGETQYF. In DNA form, the CDR3 reads TGTGCCAGCACCGAAGCCCCCGGGGAGACCCAGTACTTC.